This T cell receptor (beta chain) was documented in a study of shared T cell receptors in the human thymus. Germline CDR1 is MNHEY and CDR2 is SMNVEV (reference sequence). The CDR3 covers 15 residues. After removal of 3 bases from V and 6 bases from J, the junction contained 11 bases not matched to a gene. TCRdb's table, derived via immunoSEQ multiplex PCR, lists solely in-frame clones and lacks some. Counted here are hundreds of thousands of clones, 70% to 90% occurring once; the ten biggest clones make up 0.0095% to 0.012%. Separately, the same data were catalogued under a study of human thymus T cells. From that second work: Thymic TCR repertoires of unrelated people reportedly overlapped highly.

This chain uses TRBV27 with TRBJ2-7, with TRBD2 matching 7 bases. This sequence was found in a boy in the first two years of life with a congenital heart defect. Sequencing used thymocytes. The CDR3 coding sequence is TGTGCCAGCAGTTTCGGACTAGGCACACCAAGCGAGCAGTACTTC. The encoded protein is CASSFGLGTPSEQYF.